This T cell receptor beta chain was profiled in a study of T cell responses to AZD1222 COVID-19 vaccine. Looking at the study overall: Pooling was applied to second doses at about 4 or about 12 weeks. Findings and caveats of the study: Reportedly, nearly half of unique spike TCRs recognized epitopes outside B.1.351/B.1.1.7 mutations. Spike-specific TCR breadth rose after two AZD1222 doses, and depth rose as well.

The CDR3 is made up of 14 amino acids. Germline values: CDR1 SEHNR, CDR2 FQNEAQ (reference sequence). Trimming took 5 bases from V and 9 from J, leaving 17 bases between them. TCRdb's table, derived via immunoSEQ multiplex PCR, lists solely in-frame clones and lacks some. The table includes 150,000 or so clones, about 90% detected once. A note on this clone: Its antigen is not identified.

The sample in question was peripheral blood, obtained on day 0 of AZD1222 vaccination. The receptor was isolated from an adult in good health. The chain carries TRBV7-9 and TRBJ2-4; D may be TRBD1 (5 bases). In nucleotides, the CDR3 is TGTGCCAGCAGCCCCTTGACACCAAGGGGCATTCAGTACTTC. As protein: CASSPLTPRGIQYF. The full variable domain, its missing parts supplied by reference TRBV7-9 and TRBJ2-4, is DTGVSQNPRHKITKRGQNVTFRCDPISEHNRLYWYRQTLGQGPEFLTYFQNEAQLEKSRLLSDRFSAERPKGSFSTLEIQRTEQGDSAMYLCASSPLTPRGIQYFGAGTRLSVL.